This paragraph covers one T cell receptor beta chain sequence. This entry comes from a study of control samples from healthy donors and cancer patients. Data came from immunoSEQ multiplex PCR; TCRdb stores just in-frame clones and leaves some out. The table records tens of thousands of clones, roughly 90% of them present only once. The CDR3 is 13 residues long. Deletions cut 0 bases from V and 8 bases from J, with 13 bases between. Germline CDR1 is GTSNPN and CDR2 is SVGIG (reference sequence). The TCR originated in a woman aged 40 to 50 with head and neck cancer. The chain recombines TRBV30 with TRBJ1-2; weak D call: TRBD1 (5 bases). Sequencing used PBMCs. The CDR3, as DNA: TGTGCCTGGAGTGTACGGGGGTATTGGGGCTACACCTTC. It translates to CAWSVRGYWGYTF.